The present T cell receptor (beta chain) was sequenced within a study of spatial heterogeneity in lung cancer. The overall study: Sequencing consistently turned up more beta-chain sequences than alpha-chain sequences. The library had UMIs, and each TCR and UMI pair averaged more than ten raw reads.

TCRdb reprocessed the 5' RACE reads via MiXCR and lists one record per CDR3 protein. The table has over 4,500 distinct CDR3 sequences, approximately 22% seen once. This sample's time point: sample taken at primary tumor resection. Whole RNA from tumor, nontumor lung or frozen PBMC was sequenced unsorted. Notes on the study in general: Counts of expanded intratumoral alpha and beta TCRs tracked tumor mutation counts.

In its sample, this clonotype was seen many times. Its specificity is not known. This receptor was taken from a male donor with early-stage non-small cell lung cancer. The sequencing here drew on lung tumor tissue, taken at surgery.

The CDR3 protein is CASSFSVGPINEKLFF. The DNA of the CDR3 is TGTGCCAGCAGTTTTTCCGTCGGTCCTATTAATGAAAAACTGTTTTTT. This chain joins TRBV28 and TRBJ1-4; the D is unclear. CDR3 length equals 16 residues. Trimming pared 3 bases from V and 4 bases from J, leaving 15 bases between. In germline, CDR1 is MDHEN, CDR2 SYDVKM.